This TCR beta chain derives from a study of blood T cell repertoires in COVID-19 (dated by TCRdb to the early 2020s). Regarding the research as a whole: The collaborator samples originated in the United States, Italy and Spain and spanned the acute and convalescent phases of COVID-19. HLA class I and class II types, where available, came from metadata supplied by the sample provider rather than from assay-based typing. A de-identified subject ID, COVID-19 status, age in years and sex were almost always included in the sample metadata. The samples were drawn from the first 160 participants of the ongoing ImmuneRACE study and from over 950 subjects provided by 6 global collaborators. The material from the prospective study consisted of cDNA or gDNA derived from T cells, B-cell-depleted T cells, or PBMCs. The repertoires were made available in a free public database intended to serve as a resource for research on the immune response to SARS-CoV-2. Subjects who had been exposed to COVID-19, were actively infected with it, or had recovered from it provided the deeply sampled blood TCRbeta repertoires that made up the dataset.

Summary of the overall study and its limitations: Clinical and demographic metadata were provided uncurated, with the amount varying by source and participant.

Comment on this clone: It lacks a known antigen. No much larger clonotype is one base removed from it; base qualities were not supplied.

Each collaborating institution followed its own protocols to collect whole blood in K2EDTA tubes. For TCRbeta analysis, collaborator samples were shipped as frozen whole blood, as isolated PBMCs, or as DNA extracted from either sample type. From the cysteine up to the phenylalanine, the CDR3 has a length of 15 residues. Solely the CDR3 DNA is kept, with 45 bases framed from the first base. V sheds 4 bases and J sheds 6 bases, leaving 19 bases between their ends. In the germline V gene, CDR1 corresponds to SGHRS and CDR2 to YFSETQ. The immunoSEQ Assay, a bias-controlled multiplex PCR, was used to amplify TCRbeta CDR3 regions from genomic DNA. The published analysis was carried out like this. The number of nucleated cells in each sample was estimated by amplification of reference gene primers within the assay. To quantify the absolute abundance of each unique TCRbeta CDR3 rearrangement, sequence reads were collapsed and filtered. For each sample, productive Simpson clonality was calculated as the square root of Simpson's diversity index over productive rearrangements. TCRdb retrieved this table from immuneACCESS and kept in-frame rearrangements only. Not all clones are present; in checked studies, unresolved V genes account for under half, and no reason is known for the remainder. That table gives V, J and clone size, and the DNA gave D and trimming. The sample profile shows approximately 24,000 clones; roughly 87% of them were found once. The top ten constitute approximately 20% of the sample.

The chain is encoded by TRBV5-1 joined to TRBJ1-2, with TRBD1 as a weak D call on 5 bases. Source material: peripheral blood. This receptor was identified in a human donor in a cohort sampled during active COVID-19. For the CDR3, the sequence is CASSLPGLPTHGYTF. The sequenced DNA is TGCGCCAGCAGCCTTCCGGGACTCCCCACGCATGGCTACACCTTC.